A single sample is the source of the 30 T cell receptor beta chains below, sequenced in a study of T cell repertoires in cytomegalovirus infection. Their antigen targets remain unknown. TCRdb analysed the reads with MiXCR anew, one entry per CDR3 protein. This sample carries around 200,000 distinct CDR3 sequences, 35% to 45% of them seen once, and the ten largest clones take around 60%. The sequenced sample was CD8+ T cells from cultured PBMCs, obtained from culture after CMV antigen stimulation. The source of these receptors is a human donor in good health (CMV status not recorded). Some clones in this sample may be carry-over from other donors' samples.

The chain uses TRBV28 and TRBJ2-1; 9 nucleotides agree with TRBD1. The trim removed 4 bases at V and 9 bases at J, leaving 7 bases unmatched. This CDR3 is built from 14 residues. Germline CDR1 is MDHEN and CDR2 is SYDVKM. DNA for the CDR3: TGTGCCAGCAGTTCGGGGACAGGGATGGGTGAGCAGTTCTTC. It is translated as CASSSGTGMGEQFF.

V gene TRBV7-8 combines with J gene TRBJ2-2; 9 bases agree with TRBD2. Germline V lookup: CDR1 SGHVS, CDR2 FQNEAQ. J was trimmed by 0 bases and V by 4 bases; bases with no gene match: 6. The CDR3 loop spans 17 amino acids. The CDR3 coding sequence is TGTGCCAGCAGCTGGCTCTCTAGCGGGGCGAACACCGGGGAGCTGTTTTTT. Protein: CASSWLSSGANTGELFF.

In its sample, this clonotype was seen a few times. This chain uses TRBV6-1 with TRBJ2-7; D perhaps matches TRBD1 (6 bases). CDR3 length equals 16 residues. V was clipped by 3 bases and J by 2 bases, with 17 bases between them. Germline CDR1 is MNHNS and CDR2 is SASEGT. The CDR3 DNA sequence: TGTGCCAGCAGTGAGTCAGGGGACCCCGCGACCTACGAGCAGTACTTC. It is translated as CASSESGDPATYEQYF.

The genes are TRBV7-8 and TRBJ2-2; 7 bases fit TRBD2. Germline trimming cut 1 base from V and 6 bases from J; bases unmatched to any gene: 11. The CDR3 extends over 17 amino acids. CDR1 and CDR2 (germline): SGHVS, FQNEAQ. In DNA form, the CDR3 reads TGTGCCAGCAGCTTAGTGGGAGGGCCGGGACGACCCGGGGAGCTGTTTTTT. The encoded protein is CASSLVGGPGRPGELFF.

V gene TRBV12-3 or TRBV12-4 combines with J gene TRBJ1-2; no clear D. The V end was cut by 2 bases, the J end by 0 bases, with 4 bases between. This CDR3 is 13 amino acids long. The chain's CDR3 is CASSLKANYGYTF. CDR3 coding DNA: TGTGCCAGCAGTTTAAAAGCTAACTATGGCTACACCTTC.

This chain links TRBV6-6 with TRBJ1-1; D may be TRBD1 (5 bases). Per the germline V gene, CDR1 is MNHNY and CDR2 is SVGAGI (reference sequence). CDR3 length equals 13 residues. Trimming shortened V by 7 bases and J by 4 bases, and 13 bases separated the two germline ends. DNA for the CDR3: TGTGCCAGCACATGGGGGGGGAGCACTGAAGCTTTCTTT. This codes for CASTWGGSTEAFF.

The CDR3 DNA reads TGTGCCAGCAGCCAAGAGACGGACAGGACTCTTGCCGCTTTCTTT. Encoded protein: CASSQETDRTLAAFF. The V call is TRBV4-2, the J call TRBJ1-1; 7 bases agree with TRBD1. Germline V gene lookup returns CDR1 LGHNA and CDR2 YNFKEQ. The CDR3 runs 15 residues. V shed 0 bases, J shed 11 bases, and the junction held 12 bases outside the gene matches.

This chain links TRBV7-9 with TRBJ2-7, with TRBD1 identical over 7 bases. V shed 3 bases, J shed 0 bases, and the junction held 17 bases outside the gene matches. Germline CDR1 is SEHNR and CDR2 is FQNEAQ (reference sequence). This CDR3 region has 19 residues. DNA of the CDR3: TGTGCCAGCAGCTTCCCCTTCACGGACAGGCCCGAGGGCTCCTACGAGCAGTACTTC. Translation: CASSFPFTDRPEGSYEQYF.

This chain links TRBV12-3 or TRBV12-4 with TRBJ2-1; 8 bases map to TRBD1. The CDR3 consists of 14 residues. With 10 bases clipped from V and 6 bases from J, the junction kept 11 bases outside the gene matches. CDR3 residues: CAIIPGQVGNEQFF. CDR3 DNA: TGTGCCATCATCCCGGGACAGGTGGGCAATGAGCAGTTCTTC.

This clonotype has only a few counts. The gene calls are TRBV7-2 and TRBJ1-1, with a weak D call TRBD1 (5 bases). This CDR3 region has 14 residues. The ends were cut back, 2 bases at V and 4 bases at J, with 11 bases in the middle. Germline CDR1 and CDR2: SGHTA and FQGNSA. The CDR3 DNA is TGTGCCAGCAGCTTAAGGGGCCCGGGCACTGAAGCTTTCTTT. Its protein product is CASSLRGPGTEAFF.

This chain uses TRBV7-9 with TRBJ1-2; 7 nucleotides match TRBD1. V was pared by 1 base and J by 7 bases, with 9 bases of the junction left unmatched. The CDR3 consists of 15 residues. CDR1 and CDR2 (germline): SEHNR, FQNEAQ (reference sequence). This CDR3 is CASSLEGDSFGGYTF. For the CDR3, the DNA is TGTGCCAGCAGCTTAGAGGGGGACAGCTTCGGTGGCTACACCTTC.

The rearrangement links TRBV27 to TRBJ1-2; unclear D gene. The CDR3 contains 14 residues. Germline CDR1 reads MNHEY; CDR2 reads SMNVEV (reference sequence). V lost 6 bases and J 8 bases, leaving 19 bases between the germline ends. The CDR3 sequence: CASRRAGDRLGYTF. The CDR3 nucleotides are TGTGCCAGCAGAAGGGCCGGGGATCGCCTGGGCTACACCTTC.

This clonotype is a singleton in its sample. This chain's CDR3 is CASSYNRGGNNEQFF. CDR3 nucleotide sequence: TGTGCCAGCAGTTACAATCGGGGGGGGAACAATGAGCAGTTCTTC. V gene TRBV6-2 or TRBV6-3 combines with J gene TRBJ2-1; 8 positions match TRBD2. This CDR3 is 15 amino acids long. Germline V gene lookup returns CDR1 MNHEY and CDR2 SVGEGT. The J segment lost 5 bases and the V segment lost 2 bases, leaving 5 bases of the junction unmatched.

The chain carries TRBV7-6 and TRBJ1-2, with D unclear. CDR1 SGHVS and CDR2 FNYEAQ come from the germline V gene. Trimming took off 6 bases at V and 8 bases at J, with 19 bases between the two ends. CDR3 size: 14 residues. This chain's CDR3 is CASSMTGPALGYTF. The DNA for the CDR3 is TGTGCCAGCAGTATGACCGGACCTGCCCTGGGCTACACCTTC.

V and J are TRBV29-1 and TRBJ1-2; 7 positions agree with TRBD1. The CDR3 runs 14 residues. Losses at the gene ends were 5 bases for V and 2 bases for J; bases not matched to a gene: 8. Germline CDR1 SQVTM, CDR2 ANQGSEA. The CDR3 loop is CSVPAGTENYGYTF. The CDR3 DNA is TGCAGCGTTCCAGCCGGGACAGAGAACTATGGCTACACCTTC.

This chain links TRBV7-2 with TRBJ1-1; D perhaps matches TRBD1 (6 bases). The V gene's germline CDR1 is SGHTA and CDR2 FQGNSA. The CDR3 has 15 residues. V lost 5 bases and J lost 2, with 15 bases in between. CDR3 sequence: CASSPSGEGNTEAFF. The CDR3 DNA is TGTGCCAGCAGCCCTTCAGGGGAGGGTAACACTGAAGCTTTCTTT. Filled out from reference TRBV7-2 and TRBJ1-1, the complete variable domain reads GAGVSQSPSNKVTEKGKDVELRCDPISGHTALYWYRQSLGQGLEFLIYFQGNSAPDKSGLPSDRFSAERTGGSVSTLTIQRTQQEDSAVYLCASSPSGEGNTEAFFGQGTRLTVV.

This chain links TRBV7-6 with TRBJ1-4, with TRBD1 matching 9 bases. The germline CDR1 and CDR2 sequences are SGHVS and FNYEAQ. CDR3 size: 15 residues. Trimming cost V 5 bases and J 5 bases; bases outside gene matches: 6. Here the CDR3 DNA reads TGTGCCAGCAGCCCGAAGACAGGGGGGAATGAAAAACTGTTTTTT. The encoded protein is CASSPKTGGNEKLFF.

This clonotype was detected many times. CDR3 bases: TGTGCCAGCAGCATGTGGGATCAAGGGTACGAGCAGTACTTC. It yields the protein CASSMWDQGYEQYF. The J gene is TRBJ2-7, the V gene TRBV7-6, with D hard to call. CDR1 and CDR2 from the germline V gene are SGHVS and FNYEAQ. The CDR3 runs to 14 residues. The V and J ends lost 5 bases and 4 bases respectively, with 15 bases between them. The variable domain in full, with the rest retrieved from reference TRBV7-6 and TRBJ2-7, is GAGVSQSPRYKVTKRGQDVALRCDPISGHVSLYWYRQALGQGPEFLTYFNYEAQQDKSGLPNDRFSAERPEGSISTLTIQRTEQRDSAMYRCASSMWDQGYEQYFGPGTRLTVT.

This clonotype came up a few times. V usage is TRBV7-8 and J usage is TRBJ2-3, with TRBD1 as a possible D gene (5 bases). Germline V gene data show CDR1 as SGHVS and CDR2 as FQNEAQ. Between the trimmed V and J ends, which lost 2 bases and 4 bases, there was a span of 13 bases. This CDR3 is built from 15 residues. CDR3 sequence reads: CASSLIGRDADTQYF. DNA of the CDR3: TGTGCCAGCAGCTTAATCGGCAGGGATGCAGATACGCAGTATTTT.

This chain joins TRBV5-6 and TRBJ2-7; D not certain. Germline loops: CDR1 SGHDT, CDR2 YYEEEE. The CDR3 loop spans 14 amino acids. Trimming took 0 bases from V and 2 from J, leaving 9 bases between them. The CDR3 region is CASSLGIGAYEQYF. CDR3 sequence (DNA): TGTGCCAGCAGCTTGGGGATAGGAGCCTACGAGCAGTACTTC.

This clonotype was counted once. The chain joins TRBV12-3 or TRBV12-4 to TRBJ1-1, with TRBD1 matching 9 bases. There are 16 residues in the CDR3. The CDR3 sequence: CASPQGGQGVGTEAFF. In DNA, the CDR3 is TGTGCAAGCCCGCAGGGGGGACAGGGAGTAGGCACTGAAGCTTTCTTT.

A few counts support this clonotype. The chain uses TRBV9 and TRBJ2-7, with 7 bases lining up with TRBD1. This CDR3 has 15 amino acids. The V segment lost 0 bases and the J segment 3 bases; nucleotides outside the gene matches: 6. CDR1 is SGDLS and CDR2 is YYNGEE in the germline V gene. CDR3: CASSVGDRGLYEQYF. As DNA, the CDR3 is TGTGCCAGCAGCGTAGGGGACAGAGGGCTCTACGAGCAGTACTTC.

The rearrangement uses TRBV29-1 and TRBJ2-1, with D tentatively TRBD2 (5 bases). Germline values: CDR1 SQVTM, CDR2 ANQGSEA. The CDR3 is 16 residues long. V was shortened by 7 bases and J by 8 bases, with 27 bases between the two germline ends. CDR3 loop: CSARVVSANRRDEQFF. CDR3 coding DNA: TGCAGCGCCCGAGTCGTTAGCGCCAATAGAAGAGATGAGCAGTTCTTC.

The chain carries TRBV14 and TRBJ2-7; 9 nucleotides match TRBD1. The CDR3 sequence is 15 residues long. The ends lost 4 bases at V and 3 bases at J; junction bases unmatched: 7. CDR1 is SGHDN, CDR2 FVKESK, per germline. CDR3 bases: TGTGCCAGCAGCCTACCGGGACAGGGAATCTACGAGCAGTACTTC. It translates to CASSLPGQGIYEQYF.

The chain uses TRBV7-8 and TRBJ2-3, with 8 bases aligning to TRBD2. This CDR3 comprises 15 residues. The germline V gene encodes CDR1 SGHVS and CDR2 FQNEAQ. The trim removed 6 bases at V and 1 base at J, leaving 6 bases unmatched. Here the CDR3 reads CASRSTSGGTDTQYF. The CDR3 DNA reads TGTGCCAGCAGATCCACTAGCGGTGGCACAGATACGCAGTATTTT.

V gene TRBV27 combines with J gene TRBJ2-1, with 9 bases fitting TRBD2. The CDR3 extends over 15 amino acids. The ends lost 6 bases at V and 8 bases at J; junction bases unmatched: 11. From germline, CDR1 is MNHEY and CDR2 SMNVEV (reference sequence). The DNA for the CDR3 is TGTGCCAGCAGGCCTAGCGGGACTGTGGCCCATGAGCAGTTCTTC. It yields the protein CASRPSGTVAHEQFF.

The CDR3 sequence: CASSPEGTGLDLLNTEAFF. The CDR3 bases are TGCGCCAGCAGCCCTGAGGGGACAGGTTTGGATTTGCTGAACACTGAAGCTTTCTTT. The rearrangement uses TRBV4-1 and TRBJ1-1; 8 bases are shared with TRBD1. The junction had 16 bases not matched to a gene; V was cut back by 4 bases and J by 0 bases. The CDR3 spans 19 residues. Germline V lookup: CDR1 MGHRA, CDR2 YSYEKL.

The rearrangement uses TRBV12-3 or TRBV12-4 and TRBJ2-1; possibly TRBD1 or TRBD2 for D (5 bases each). This CDR3 is 9 amino acids long. V shed 8 bases and J shed 12 bases, with 8 bases lying between them. The CDR3: CASGTGQFF. CDR3 coding DNA: TGTGCCAGCGGGACCGGGCAGTTCTTC.

The chain employs TRBV7-2 and TRBJ2-3, with no clear D. CDR3 length equals 19 residues. Germline CDR1 reads SGHTA; CDR2 reads FQGNSA. Trimming took 1 base from V and 1 from J, leaving 21 bases between them. The CDR3 bases are TGTGCCAGCAGCTTAGTCGTTTTACTCGCCTCGCGAGGCACAGATACGCAGTATTTT. This codes for CASSLVVLLASRGTDTQYF. Filled out from reference TRBV7-2 and TRBJ2-3, the complete variable domain reads GAGVSQSPSNKVTEKGKDVELRCDPISGHTALYWYRQSLGQGLEFLIYFQGNSAPDKSGLPSDRFSAERTGGSVSTLTIQRTQQEDSAVYLCASSLVVLLASRGTDTQYFGPGTRLTVL.

About this clonotype itself: An end of the junction differs from the germline gene, which may be a read error. J is TRBJ2-3 and V is TRBV7-7; D is unclear. The germline CDR1 and CDR2 sequences are SSHAT and FNYEAQ (reference sequence). The length of the CDR3 is 13 residues. CDR3 residues: CASSLNRGDTQYF. As DNA, the CDR3 is TGTGCTAGCAGCTTAAATCGAGGAGATACGCAGTATTTT.